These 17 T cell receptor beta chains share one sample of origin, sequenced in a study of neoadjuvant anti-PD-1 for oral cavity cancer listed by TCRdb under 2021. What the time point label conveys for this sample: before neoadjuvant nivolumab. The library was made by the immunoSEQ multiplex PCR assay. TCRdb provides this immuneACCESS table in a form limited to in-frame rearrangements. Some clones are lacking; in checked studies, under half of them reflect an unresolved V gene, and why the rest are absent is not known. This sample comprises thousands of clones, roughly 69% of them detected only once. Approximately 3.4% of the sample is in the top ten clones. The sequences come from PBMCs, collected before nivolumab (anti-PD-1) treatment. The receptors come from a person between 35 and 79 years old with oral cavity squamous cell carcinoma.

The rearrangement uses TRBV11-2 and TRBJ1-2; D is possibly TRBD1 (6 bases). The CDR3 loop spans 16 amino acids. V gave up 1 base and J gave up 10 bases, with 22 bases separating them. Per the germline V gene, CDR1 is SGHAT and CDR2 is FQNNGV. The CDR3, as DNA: TGTGCCAGCAGCTTAGGGAGGTGGGGGCAGAAGGAGGACTACACCTTC. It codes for CASSLGRWGQKEDYTF.

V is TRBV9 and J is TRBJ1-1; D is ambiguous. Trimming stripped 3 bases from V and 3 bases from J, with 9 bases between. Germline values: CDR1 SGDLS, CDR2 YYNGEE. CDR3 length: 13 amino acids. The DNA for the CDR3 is TGTGCCAGCAGCGCCGACAAGCACACTGAAGCTTTCTTT. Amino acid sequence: CASSADKHTEAFF.

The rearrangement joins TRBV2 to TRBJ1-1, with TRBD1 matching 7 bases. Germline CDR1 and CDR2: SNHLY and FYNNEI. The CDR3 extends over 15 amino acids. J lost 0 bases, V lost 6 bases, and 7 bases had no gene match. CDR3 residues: CASSSNRGLNTEAFF. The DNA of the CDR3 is TGTGCCAGCAGCTCAAACAGGGGATTGAACACTGAAGCTTTCTTT.

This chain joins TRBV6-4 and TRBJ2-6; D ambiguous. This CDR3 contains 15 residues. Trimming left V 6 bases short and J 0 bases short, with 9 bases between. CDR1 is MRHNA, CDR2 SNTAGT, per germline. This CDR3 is CASSEQGSGANVLTF. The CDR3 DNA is TGTGCCAGCAGCGAACAAGGCTCTGGGGCCAACGTCCTGACTTTC.

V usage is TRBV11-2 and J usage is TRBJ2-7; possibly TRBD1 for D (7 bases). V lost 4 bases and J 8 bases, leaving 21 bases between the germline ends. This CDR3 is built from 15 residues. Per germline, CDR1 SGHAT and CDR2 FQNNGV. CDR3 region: CASSSQTEGAAKQYF. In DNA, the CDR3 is TGTGCCAGCAGCTCTCAGACGGAGGGGGCCGCCAAGCAGTACTTC.

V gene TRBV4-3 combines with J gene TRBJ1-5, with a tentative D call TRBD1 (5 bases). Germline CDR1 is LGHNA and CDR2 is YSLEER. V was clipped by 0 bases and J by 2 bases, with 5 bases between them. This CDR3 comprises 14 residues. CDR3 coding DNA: TGCGCCAGCAGCCAAGACAGGGGCAATCAGCCCCAGCATTTT. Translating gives CASSQDRGNQPQHF.

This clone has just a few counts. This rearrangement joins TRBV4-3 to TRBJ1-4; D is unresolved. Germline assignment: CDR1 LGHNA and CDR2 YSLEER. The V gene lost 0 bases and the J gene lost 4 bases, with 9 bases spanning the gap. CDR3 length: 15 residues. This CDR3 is CASSQDSGNNEKLFF. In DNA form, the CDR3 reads TGCGCCAGCAGCCAAGATTCGGGGAATAATGAAAAACTGTTTTTT.

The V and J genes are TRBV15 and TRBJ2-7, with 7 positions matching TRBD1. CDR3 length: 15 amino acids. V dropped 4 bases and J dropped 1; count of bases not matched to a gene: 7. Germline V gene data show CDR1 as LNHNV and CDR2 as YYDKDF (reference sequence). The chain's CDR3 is CATSTPRTGSYEQYF. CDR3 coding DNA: TGTGCCACCAGCACGCCCCGGACAGGTTCCTACGAGCAGTACTTC. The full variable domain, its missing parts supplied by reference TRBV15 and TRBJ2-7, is DAMVIQNPRYQVTQFGKPVTLSCSQTLNHNVMYWYQQKSSQAPKLLFHYYDKDFNNEADTPDNFQSRRPNTSFCFLDIRSPGLGDTAMYLCATSTPRTGSYEQYFGPGTRLTVT.

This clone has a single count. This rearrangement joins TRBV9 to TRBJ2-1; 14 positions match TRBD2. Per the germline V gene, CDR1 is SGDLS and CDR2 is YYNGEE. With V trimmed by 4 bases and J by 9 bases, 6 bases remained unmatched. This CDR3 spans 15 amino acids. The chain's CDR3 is CASSPRLAGGTEQFF. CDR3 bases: TGTGCCAGCAGCCCCCGACTAGCGGGGGGGACTGAGCAGTTCTTC.

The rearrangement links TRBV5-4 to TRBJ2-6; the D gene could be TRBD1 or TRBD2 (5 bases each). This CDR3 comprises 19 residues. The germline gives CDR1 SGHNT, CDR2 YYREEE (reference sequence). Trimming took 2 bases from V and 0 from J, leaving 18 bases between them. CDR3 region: CASSFPGPWTVSGANVLTF. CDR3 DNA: TGTGCCAGCAGCTTCCCGGGACCCTGGACTGTCTCTGGGGCCAACGTCCTGACTTTC. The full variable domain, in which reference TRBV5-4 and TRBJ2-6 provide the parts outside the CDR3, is ETGVTQSPTHLIKTRGQQVTLRCSSQSGHNTVSWYQQALGQGPQFIFQYYREEENGRGNFPPRFSGLQFPNYSSELNVNALELDDSALYLCASSFPGPWTVSGANVLTFGAGSRLTVL.

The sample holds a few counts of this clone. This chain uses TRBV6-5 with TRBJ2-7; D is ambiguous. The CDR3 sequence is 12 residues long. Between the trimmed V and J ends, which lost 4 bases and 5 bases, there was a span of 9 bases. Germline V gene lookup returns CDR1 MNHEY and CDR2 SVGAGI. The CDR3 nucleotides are TGTGCCAGCAGTTCTTCAAAAAACGAGCAGTACTTC. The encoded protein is CASSSSKNEQYF.

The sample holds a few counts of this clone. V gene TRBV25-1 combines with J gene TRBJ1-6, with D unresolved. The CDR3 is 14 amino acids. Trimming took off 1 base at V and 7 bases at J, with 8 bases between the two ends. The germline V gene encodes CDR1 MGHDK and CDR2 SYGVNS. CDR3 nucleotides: TGTGCCAGCAGTGAATCGGGTCAGAATTCACCCCTCCACTTT. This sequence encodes CASSESGQNSPLHF.

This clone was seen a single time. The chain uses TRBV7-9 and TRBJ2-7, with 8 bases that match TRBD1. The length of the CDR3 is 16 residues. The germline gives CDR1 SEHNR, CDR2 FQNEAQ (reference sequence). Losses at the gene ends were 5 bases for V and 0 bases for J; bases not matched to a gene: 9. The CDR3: CASSNRTGRISYEQYF. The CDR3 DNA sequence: TGTGCCAGCAGCAACCGGACAGGGAGGATCTCCTACGAGCAGTACTTC. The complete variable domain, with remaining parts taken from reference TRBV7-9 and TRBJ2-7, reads DTGVSQNPRHKITKRGQNVTFRCDPISEHNRLYWYRQTLGQGPEFLTYFQNEAQLEKSRLLSDRFSAERPKGSFSTLEIQRTEQGDSAMYLCASSNRTGRISYEQYFGPGTRLTVT.

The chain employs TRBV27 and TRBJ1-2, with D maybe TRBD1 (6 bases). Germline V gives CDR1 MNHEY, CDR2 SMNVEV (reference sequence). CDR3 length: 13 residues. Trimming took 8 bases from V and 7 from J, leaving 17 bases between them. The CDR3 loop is CASATGLQAGYTF. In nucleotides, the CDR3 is TGTGCCAGCGCCACAGGGTTACAGGCTGGCTACACCTTC.

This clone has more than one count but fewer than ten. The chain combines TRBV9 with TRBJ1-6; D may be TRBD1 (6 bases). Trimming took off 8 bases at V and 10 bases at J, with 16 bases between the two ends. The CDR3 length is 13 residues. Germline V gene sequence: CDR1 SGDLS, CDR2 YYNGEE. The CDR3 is CASTQGPVSPLHF. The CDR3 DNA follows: TGTGCCAGTACACAGGGCCCGGTATCACCCCTCCACTTT.

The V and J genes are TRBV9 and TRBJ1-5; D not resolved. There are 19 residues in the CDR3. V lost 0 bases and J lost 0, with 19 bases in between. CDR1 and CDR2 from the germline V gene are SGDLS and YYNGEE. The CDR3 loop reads CASSVGAPGVVYSNQPQHF. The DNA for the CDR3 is TGTGCCAGCAGCGTAGGAGCCCCTGGAGTGGTCTATAGCAATCAGCCCCAGCATTTT.

CDR3 region: CAWSPLSAGAGGNTIYF. The CDR3 DNA sequence: TGTGCCTGGAGCCCGCTCTCCGCAGGGGCGGGAGGAAACACCATATATTTT. This chain joins TRBV30 and TRBJ1-3; maybe TRBD1 (6 bases). V was trimmed by 3 bases and J by 4 bases, leaving 22 bases between them. CDR1 is GTSNPN and CDR2 is SVGIG in the germline V gene (reference sequence). CDR3 length equals 17 residues.